The 27 T cell receptor beta chains in this list originate from one sample, sequenced in a study of blood T cell repertoires in COVID-19. Profiled with immunoSEQ multiplex PCR; TCRdb holds only in-frame clones, not every one. The data hold approximately 50,000 clones, with 84% observed a single time. The sample taken for sequencing was peripheral blood. These receptors originate from a human donor in a cohort sampled during active COVID-19.

This chain connects TRBV15 to TRBJ2-1, with D perhaps TRBD2 (7 bases). Trimming left V 7 bases short and J 3 bases short, with 13 bases between. This CDR3 is built from 14 residues. Per the germline V gene, CDR1 is LNHNV and CDR2 is YYDKDF (reference sequence). Written as DNA, the CDR3 is TGTGCCACCAAAGGGGGAGGGGGCTACAATGAGCAGTTCTTC. This translates into CATKGGGGYNEQFF.

This chain uses TRBV6-2 or TRBV6-3 with TRBJ1-1; no definite D call. Germline V gives CDR1 MNHEY, CDR2 SVGEGT. This CDR3 contains 12 residues. V was pared by 6 bases and J by 5 bases, with 10 bases between. The CDR3 region is CASSLGYTEAFF. CDR3 nucleotide sequence: TGTGCCAGCAGCCTCGGTTATACTGAAGCTTTCTTT.

This clone showed up just once. The rearrangement uses TRBV19 and TRBJ1-4; TRBD1 aligns across 7 bases. The CDR3 length is 17 residues. J gave up 0 bases and V 2 bases, and 6 bases lay outside the gene matches. CDR1 LNHDA and CDR2 SQIVND come from the germline V gene (reference sequence). CDR3 region: CASSIRDRGATNEKLFF. The CDR3 DNA follows: TGTGCCAGTAGTATACGGGACAGAGGCGCAACTAATGAAAAACTGTTTTTT.

This clone was recorded only once. The junction differs from germline at one of its ends, possibly a read error. This chain uses TRBV7-7 with TRBJ2-5; 11 bases map to TRBD2. The germline V gene has CDR1 SSHAT and CDR2 FNYEAQ (reference sequence). CDR3 length: 16 residues. CDR3 sequence: CASSSGTSGSGETQYF. For the CDR3, the DNA is TGTGCTAGCAGCTCCGGCACTAGCGGGAGTGGAGAGACCCAGTACTTC.

The J gene is TRBJ1-3, the V gene TRBV28; 7 bases match TRBD1. CDR3 length equals 16 residues. Germline trimming cut 3 bases from V and 0 bases from J; bases unmatched to any gene: 5. Germline V lookup: CDR1 MDHEN, CDR2 SYDVKM. CDR3 sequence: CASSLGDRFSGNTIYF. The CDR3 DNA reads as TGTGCCAGCAGTTTGGGGGACAGATTCTCTGGAAACACCATATATTTT.

The rearrangement uses TRBV10-2 and TRBJ1-5; possible D gene TRBD1, 5 bases. Germline CDR1 reads WSHSY; CDR2 reads SAAADI. V was cut by 8 bases and J by 9 bases, with 11 bases left in between. The CDR3 loop spans 11 amino acids. The CDR3 is CASGAGSPQHF. CDR3 bases: TGCGCCAGCGGGGCCGGGTCGCCCCAGCATTTT.

The chain couples TRBV7-2 to TRBJ1-1; D ambiguous. Per the germline V gene, CDR1 is SGHTA and CDR2 is FQGNSA. V was clipped by 5 bases and J by 1 base, with 8 bases between them. This CDR3 is 13 amino acids long. DNA for the CDR3: TGTGCCAGCAGCCAACAGCAGAACACTGAAGCTTTCTTT. Its translation is CASSQQQNTEAFF.

V and J are TRBV18 and TRBJ1-2; D unclear. The V and J ends lost 3 bases and 4 bases respectively, with 12 bases between them. Germline V gene data show CDR1 as KGHSH and CDR2 as LQKENI. This CDR3 spans 14 amino acids. CDR3 nucleotides: TGTGCCAGCTCACCTGATCGGAGCCCCTATGGCTACACCTTC. Translating gives CASSPDRSPYGYTF.

This chain uses TRBV18 with TRBJ1-1; 7 bases match TRBD1. CDR3 size: 14 residues. V gave up 4 bases and J gave up 1 base; unmatched junction bases: 3. The germline gives CDR1 KGHSH, CDR2 LQKENI. Here the CDR3 reads CASSLNRGNTEAFF. CDR3 DNA: TGTGCCAGCTCACTCAACAGGGGGAACACTGAAGCTTTCTTT.

The V call is TRBV11-2, the J call TRBJ2-5, with 11 bases aligning to TRBD1. Germline V lookup: CDR1 SGHAT, CDR2 FQNNGV. The length of the CDR3 is 16 residues. V dropped 1 base and J dropped 1; count of bases not matched to a gene: 2. CDR3 nucleotides: TGTGCCAGCAGCTTAGGGACAGGGGGCGTCCAAGAGACCCAGTACTTC. Residues: CASSLGTGGVQETQYF.

The genes are TRBV11-2 and TRBJ2-7; 16 bases are a match to TRBD2. Germline CDR1 is SGHAT and CDR2 is FQNNGV. CDR3 length: 15 amino acids. The V and J ends lost 5 bases and 6 bases, in that order; junction bases with no gene match: 4. CDR3: CASSQGLAGGSEQYF. CDR3 nucleotides: TGTGCCAGCAGCCAGGGACTAGCGGGAGGGTCCGAGCAGTACTTC.

The V call is TRBV10-3, the J call TRBJ2-6, with a tentative D call TRBD1 (6 bases). Germline loops: CDR1 ENHRY, CDR2 SYGVKD. CDR3 size: 19 residues. V gave up 2 bases and J gave up 0 bases, with 17 bases separating them. The DNA of the CDR3 is TGTGCCATCAGTGAGGGGGGTCAGGGGTCTAGCTCTGGGGCCAACGTCCTGACTTTC. Its translation is CAISEGGQGSSSGANVLTF.

The table lists this clone with a count of one. J is TRBJ2-7 and V is TRBV29-1; 8 bases are a match to TRBD2. The CDR3 runs to 13 residues. Germline CDR1 SQVTM, CDR2 ANQGSEA. Unmatched junction bases numbered 5, after V lost 3 bases and J lost 4 bases. The CDR3 sequence: CSVDREGGYEQYF. CDR3 nucleotides: TGCAGCGTTGACCGGGAGGGCGGATACGAGCAGTACTTC.

The chain combines TRBV5-1 with TRBJ2-7; no clear D. Germline loops: CDR1 SGHRS, CDR2 YFSETQ. Trimming removed 3 bases at V and 0 bases at J, with 10 bases between. The CDR3 totals 14 residues. The CDR3 DNA is TGCGCCAGCAGCTCCAACGGAGCCTCCTACGAGCAGTACTTC. It encodes CASSSNGASYEQYF. The whole variable domain, remainder taken from reference TRBV5-1 and TRBJ2-7, is KAGVTQTPRYLIKTRGQQVTLSCSPISGHRSVSWYQQTPGQGLQFLFEYFSETQRNKGNFPGRFSGRQFSNSRSEMNVSTLELGDSALYLCASSSNGASYEQYFGPGTRLTVT.

The chain links TRBV30 to TRBJ2-7; 10 nucleotides match TRBD1. CDR3 length: 15 amino acids. The germline gives CDR1 GTSNPN, CDR2 SVGIG (reference sequence). V dropped 3 bases and J dropped 3; count of bases not matched to a gene: 8. CDR3: CAWRSGTGDFYEQYF. The CDR3 DNA reads as TGTGCCTGGAGGTCCGGGACAGGGGACTTCTACGAGCAGTACTTC.

DNA for the CDR3: TGCGCCAGCAGCTTGAACAGCTTGAACACTGAAGCTTTCTTT. It translates to CASSLNSLNTEAFF. The chain has TRBV5-1 and TRBJ1-1; D gene uncertain. V was cut by 1 base and J by 0 bases, with 7 bases left in between. Germline values: CDR1 SGHRS, CDR2 YFSETQ. The CDR3 sequence is 14 residues long.

The chain recombines TRBV12-3 or TRBV12-4 with TRBJ2-3; weak D call: TRBD1 (5 bases). V was pared by 6 bases and J by 4 bases, with 11 bases between. The CDR3 extends over 13 amino acids. The CDR3 loop reads CASSPQGADTQYF. The CDR3 coding sequence is TGTGCCAGCAGCCCCCAGGGCGCAGATACGCAGTATTTT.

The chain is built from TRBV2 and TRBJ2-7, with D uncertain. Trimming took off 5 bases at V and 3 bases at J, with 8 bases between the two ends. Germline CDR1 SNHLY, CDR2 FYNNEI. The CDR3 has 12 residues. CDR3 sequence (DNA): TGTGCCAGCAGTTACCCTAGCTACGAGCAGTACTTC. Amino acids: CASSYPSYEQYF. Full variable domain (outside the CDR3, taken from reference TRBV2 and TRBJ2-7): EPEVTQTPSHQVTQMGQEVILRCVPISNHLYFYWYRQILGQKVEFLVSFYNNEISEKSEIFDDQFSVERPDGSNFTLKIRSTKLEDSAMYFCASSYPSYEQYFGPGTRLTVT.

CDR3 sequence (DNA): TGTGCCAGCAGTTCTCAGGGAATCGCCTACAATGAGCAGTTCTTC. Translated: CASSSQGIAYNEQFF. V is TRBV6-6 and J is TRBJ2-1; D is possibly TRBD1 (5 bases). Trimming shortened V by 4 bases and J by 2 bases, and 12 bases separated the two germline ends. Germline CDR1 is MNHNY and CDR2 is SVGAGI (reference sequence). The CDR3 totals 15 residues.

The genes are TRBV7-3 and TRBJ2-1, with 8 bases aligning to TRBD2. CDR1 and CDR2 from the germline V gene are SGHTA and FQGTGA. J was trimmed by 9 bases and V by 5 bases; bases with no gene match: 15. The CDR3 sequence is 16 residues long. CDR3 in amino acids: CASSTTGGGRSIEQFF. For the CDR3, the DNA is TGTGCCAGCAGCACGACCGGGGGCGGGAGGAGTATTGAGCAGTTCTTC.

The J gene is TRBJ2-2, the V gene TRBV4-3, with 8 positions matching TRBD1. V lost 0 bases to trimming and J lost 5 bases; unmatched junction nucleotides: 11. Germline values: CDR1 LGHNA, CDR2 YSLEER. The CDR3 is 18 amino acids. CDR3 DNA: TGCGCCAGCAGCCAAGAGTTGGTGACAGGGGTTGTAACCGGGGAGCTGTTTTTT. It codes for CASSQELVTGVVTGELFF.

The V gene is TRBV19, the J gene TRBJ2-1; TRBD1 is a possible D gene (6 bases). Germline lookup yields CDR1 LNHDA and CDR2 SQIVND (reference sequence). The CDR3 runs to 13 residues. V was pared by 7 bases and J by 10 bases, with 17 bases between. CDR3 sequence: CASTGALVFEQFF. CDR3 bases: TGTGCCAGTACAGGGGCATTGGTTTTCGAGCAGTTCTTC. Using reference TRBV19 and TRBJ2-1 for the parts outside the CDR3, the full variable domain is DGGITQSPKYLFRKEGQNVTLSCEQNLNHDAMYWYRQDPGQGLRLIYYSQIVNDFQKGDIAEGYSVSREKKESFPLTVTSAQKNPTAFYLCASTGALVFEQFFGPGTRLTVL.

The V and J genes are TRBV7-6 and TRBJ1-2; no reliable D call. The CDR3 sequence is 14 residues long. The germline gives CDR1 SGHVS, CDR2 FNYEAQ. With 0 bases removed from V and 2 bases from J, the gap between germline ends came to 7 bases. The CDR3 protein is CASSLAGGNYGYTF. DNA of the CDR3: TGTGCCAGCAGCTTAGCAGGCGGAAACTATGGCTACACCTTC.

The chain links TRBV5-1 to TRBJ2-7, with D possibly matching TRBD1 (6 bases). CDR3 size: 13 residues. Trimming took 3 bases from V and 3 from J, leaving 10 bases between them. CDR1 and CDR2 from the germline V gene are SGHRS and YFSETQ. The CDR3 region has the DNA TGCGCCAGCAGCTGGGACACAGGCTACGAGCAGTACTTC. It encodes CASSWDTGYEQYF. Supplemented by reference TRBV5-1 and TRBJ2-7, the full variable domain reads KAGVTQTPRYLIKTRGQQVTLSCSPISGHRSVSWYQQTPGQGLQFLFEYFSETQRNKGNFPGRFSGRQFSNSRSEMNVSTLELGDSALYLCASSWDTGYEQYFGPGTRLTVT.

The DNA for the CDR3 is TGTGCCAGCAGCCAAGGGGTAGCGGGAGGCAGGGATACGCAGTATTTT. This gives the protein CASSQGVAGGRDTQYF. This chain uses TRBV3-1 (or the pseudogene TRBV3-2) with TRBJ2-3, with 10 bases fitting TRBD2. The germline gives CDR1 LGHDT, CDR2 YNNKEL (reference sequence). This CDR3 region has 16 residues. V was clipped by 1 base and J by 6 bases; unmatched bases: 7.

The rearrangement links TRBV16 to TRBJ2-5, with TRBD1 identical over 8 bases. The V gene's germline CDR1 is KGHSY and CDR2 FQNENV. V shed 6 bases and J 5 bases; nucleotides not matched to a gene: 8. CDR3 length: 14 residues. The CDR3 region has the DNA TGTGCCAGCAGTTACGGACAGGGTCTGGAGACCCAGTACTTC. Translation gives CASSYGQGLETQYF.

The V call is TRBV19, the J call TRBJ1-4, with TRBD1 identical over 9 bases. The CDR3 is 15 amino acids. V shed 5 bases, J shed 3 bases, and the junction held 4 bases outside the gene matches. CDR1 LNHDA and CDR2 SQIVND come from the germline V gene (reference sequence). CDR3 sequence (DNA): TGTGCCAGTAGTTCGGGACAGGGAGCTAATGAAAAACTGTTTTTT. It is translated as CASSSGQGANEKLFF.